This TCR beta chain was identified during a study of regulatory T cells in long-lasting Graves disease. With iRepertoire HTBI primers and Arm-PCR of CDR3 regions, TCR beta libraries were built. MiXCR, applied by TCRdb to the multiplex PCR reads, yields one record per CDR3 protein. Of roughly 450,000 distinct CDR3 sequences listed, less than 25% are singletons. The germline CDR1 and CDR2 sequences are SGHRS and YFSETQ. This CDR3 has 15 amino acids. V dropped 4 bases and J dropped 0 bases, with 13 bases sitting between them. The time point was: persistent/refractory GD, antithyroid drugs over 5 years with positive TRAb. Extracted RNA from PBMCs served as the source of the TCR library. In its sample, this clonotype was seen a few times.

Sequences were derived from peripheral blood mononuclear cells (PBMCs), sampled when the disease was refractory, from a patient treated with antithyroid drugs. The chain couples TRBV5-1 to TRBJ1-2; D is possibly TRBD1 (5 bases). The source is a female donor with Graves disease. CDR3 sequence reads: CASSRSGAANYGYTF. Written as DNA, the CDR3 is TGCGCCAGCAGCCGGAGCGGGGCAGCTAACTATGGCTACACCTTC.